This passage covers 27 T cell receptor beta chains from one sample sequenced in a study of cytomegalovirus exposure and HLA in healthy donors. PCR primers comprised 60 Vbeta and 13 Jbeta primers. The protocol was immunoSEQ multiplex PCR, while the TCRdb copy is restricted to in-frame clones and leaves out a portion. The table lists around 150,000 clones, about three fifths of them singletons. Sequenced input: PBMCs. The receptors come from a woman aged 25-40 years in good health and CMV-seropositive.

The gene calls are TRBV13 and TRBJ1-5, with TRBD1 identical over 9 bases. CDR1 and CDR2 (germline): PRHDT, FYEKMQ (reference sequence). After removal of 5 bases from V and 4 bases from J, the junction contained 3 bases not matched to a gene. The CDR3 has 14 residues. The DNA for the CDR3 is TGTGCCAGCAGCGACAGGGGGGGGAATCAGCCCCAGCATTTT. This codes for CASSDRGGNQPQHF. The full variable domain, completed using reference TRBV13 and TRBJ1-5, is AAGVIQSPRHLIKEKRETATLKCYPIPRHDTVYWYQQGPGQDPQFLISFYEKMQSDKGSIPDRFSAQQFSDYHSELNMSSLELGDSALYFCASSDRGGNQPQHFGDGTRLSIL.

This clone was seen more than once but under ten times. V gene TRBV10-3 combines with J gene TRBJ2-1; TRBD1 is a possible D gene (5 bases). The V and J ends lost 4 bases and 6 bases respectively, with 10 bases between them. Germline CDR1 reads ENHRY; CDR2 reads SYGVKD. This CDR3 spans 13 amino acids. CDR3 bases: TGTGCCATCAGTGCGAATCAGGGCAATGAGCAGTTCTTC. Amino acids: CAISANQGNEQFF.

This clone has only a few counts. The genes are TRBV28 and TRBJ1-2, with TRBD1 as a possible D gene (6 bases). CDR1 is MDHEN, CDR2 SYDVKM, per germline. V lost 6 bases and J 1 base, leaving 9 bases between the germline ends. This CDR3 spans 13 amino acids. CDR3: CASSQGFNYGYTF. The CDR3 region has the DNA TGTGCCAGCAGCCAGGGGTTTAACTATGGCTACACCTTC.

The rearrangement links TRBV6-1 to TRBJ2-5, with 9 bases that match TRBD2. The V segment lost 5 bases and the J segment 5 bases; nucleotides outside the gene matches: 3. The germline V gene encodes CDR1 MNHNS and CDR2 SASEGT. CDR3 length equals 13 residues. CDR3 sequence reads: CASSSGGRETQYF. DNA of the CDR3: TGTGCCAGCAGTAGCGGGGGGAGGGAGACCCAGTACTTC.

This clone has more than one count but fewer than ten. The chain uses TRBV7-7 and TRBJ2-5, with TRBD1 matching 8 bases. V lost 7 bases and J lost 5; bases outside the gene matches: 12. Germline-derived CDR1 and CDR2 are SSHAT and FNYEAQ (reference sequence). The CDR3 covers 15 residues. The CDR3 protein is CASTEGAGGRETQYF. CDR3 nucleotide sequence: TGTGCCAGCACCGAAGGGGCAGGGGGCAGGGAGACCCAGTACTTC.

The chain links TRBV5-1 to TRBJ2-1; 8 bases agree with TRBD2. Germline V gene lookup returns CDR1 SGHRS and CDR2 YFSETQ. V shed 4 bases and J 3 bases; nucleotides not matched to a gene: 6. The CDR3 contains 15 residues. CDR3 loop: CASSRTSGSYNEQFF. CDR3 DNA sequence: TGCGCCAGCAGCCGGACGAGCGGGAGCTACAATGAGCAGTTCTTC.

The rearrangement joins TRBV25-1 to TRBJ2-3; 10 bases map to TRBD2. This CDR3 has 14 residues. Germline CDR1 reads MGHDK; CDR2 reads SYGVNS. J lost 4 bases, V lost 8 bases, and 6 bases had no gene match. CDR3 nucleotides: TGTGCCAGCTCACGGACTAGCGGAGCAGATACGCAGTATTTT. Translated: CASSRTSGADTQYF.

The gene calls are TRBV2 and TRBJ2-1; 9 bases agree with TRBD1. V lost 0 bases, J lost 13 bases, and 16 bases stayed unmatched. This CDR3 has 17 amino acids. CDR1 SNHLY and CDR2 FYNNEI come from the germline V gene. The CDR3 here is CASSEALGTGHPGKQFF. The CDR3 nucleotides are TGTGCCAGCAGTGAAGCTCTCGGGACAGGGCACCCCGGGAAACAGTTCTTC.

The chain is built from TRBV13 and TRBJ2-3, with 7 nucleotides matching TRBD2. The CDR3 is 16 residues long. Germline V gene sequence: CDR1 PRHDT, CDR2 FYEKMQ (reference sequence). Losses at the gene ends were 4 bases for V and 3 bases for J; bases not matched to a gene: 10. The CDR3 bases are TGTGCCAGCAGCTCCCGGGCGGGAGAGCGGACAGATACGCAGTATTTT. Its protein product is CASSSRAGERTDTQYF.

The gene calls are TRBV6-5 and TRBJ1-6; D unclear. V was cut by 5 bases and J by 0 bases, with 8 bases left in between. The CDR3 covers 15 residues. The germline V gene encodes CDR1 MNHEY and CDR2 SVGAGI. The CDR3 loop reads CASSPMSSYNSPLHF. For the CDR3, the DNA is TGTGCCAGCAGTCCCATGAGCTCCTATAATTCACCCCTCCACTTT.

The V call is TRBV14, the J call TRBJ1-1; maybe TRBD1 (6 bases). This CDR3 region has 12 residues. Germline CDR1 and CDR2: SGHDN and FVKESK. Trimming took 2 bases from V and 11 from J, leaving 12 bases between them. The CDR3 coding sequence is TGTGCCAGCAGCCAACAATACACAGGGGCTTTCTTT. It specifies CASSQQYTGAFF.

A few counts support this clone. The chain has TRBV6-4 and TRBJ2-3, with a possible D match to TRBD2 (5 bases). Trimming shortened V by 8 bases and J by 2 bases, and 14 bases separated the two germline ends. The CDR3 covers 14 residues. Germline CDR1 and CDR2: MRHNA and SNTAGT. The CDR3 DNA reads as TGTGCCAGCGCACGGCGGGCGAACACAGATACGCAGTATTTT. This codes for CASARRANTDTQYF.

The chain's CDR3 is CSHRATTETQYF. CDR3 bases: TGCAGTCACAGGGCCACTACTGAGACCCAGTACTTC. The V call is TRBV29-1, the J call TRBJ2-5, with a possible D match to TRBD1 (6 bases). Germline V CDR1 and CDR2: SQVTM, ANQGSEA. The CDR3 is 12 amino acids.

V gene TRBV29-1 combines with J gene TRBJ2-7, with D possibly matching TRBD2 (6 bases). Germline loops: CDR1 SQVTM, CDR2 ANQGSEA. V lost 3 bases and J 5 bases, leaving 11 bases between the germline ends. The CDR3 length is 12 residues. The CDR3: CSVDGGYDEQYF. The CDR3 bases are TGCAGCGTTGACGGAGGGTACGACGAGCAGTACTTC.

The chain combines TRBV5-1 with TRBJ2-7; 9 nucleotides align to TRBD1. V dropped 4 bases and J dropped 4; count of bases not matched to a gene: 15. The CDR3 consists of 17 residues. In germline, CDR1 is SGHRS, CDR2 YFSETQ. The CDR3 sequence: CASSPGPGGTGTYEQYF. The CDR3 nucleotides read TGCGCCAGCAGCCCCGGTCCCGGAGGGACAGGGACGTACGAGCAGTACTTC.

This clone came up a few times. The chain recombines TRBV27 with TRBJ2-1, with 8 bases that match TRBD2. In germline, CDR1 is MNHEY, CDR2 SMNVEV (reference sequence). The CDR3 loop spans 15 amino acids. The J segment lost 4 bases and the V segment lost 8 bases, leaving 10 bases of the junction unmatched. In DNA, the CDR3 is TGTGCCAGCGAGCCCGTAGCGGGGCCTTACAATGAGCAGTTCTTC. Amino acids: CASEPVAGPYNEQFF.

The gene calls are TRBV7-9 and TRBJ1-4; 7 bases agree with TRBD1. Germline CDR1 SEHNR, CDR2 FQNEAQ (reference sequence). V shed 4 bases, J shed 10 bases, and the junction held 0 bases outside the gene matches. The CDR3 is 11 residues long. CDR3 amino acids: CASSSGGKLFF. DNA of the CDR3: TGTGCCAGCAGCTCAGGGGGAAAACTGTTTTTT.

The V gene is TRBV6-5, the J gene TRBJ2-1; D may be TRBD1 (7 bases). Trimming took off 6 bases at V and 7 bases at J, with 19 bases between the two ends. The germline gives CDR1 MNHEY, CDR2 SVGAGI. The CDR3 contains 15 residues. CDR3 coding DNA: TGTGCCAGCAGGCTCACAGGGGAGGTAGGGAATGAGCAGTTCTTC. Translating it yields CASRLTGEVGNEQFF.

J is TRBJ1-1 and V is TRBV7-8; D is unclear. This CDR3 spans 12 amino acids. V lost 8 bases and J 5 bases, leaving 12 bases between the germline ends. Germline CDR1 is SGHVS and CDR2 is FQNEAQ. CDR3 region: CASGRAGTEAFF. The CDR3 DNA sequence: TGTGCCAGCGGTCGGGCGGGGACTGAAGCTTTCTTT.

The gene calls are TRBV4-1 and TRBJ2-1; 8 bases line up with TRBD2. The germline V gene has CDR1 MGHRA and CDR2 YSYEKL. After removal of 1 base from V and 4 bases from J, the junction contained 9 bases not matched to a gene. The CDR3 totals 17 residues. Here the CDR3 reads CASSQVAAGVRYNEQFF. DNA of the CDR3: TGCGCCAGCAGCCAAGTGGCAGCGGGAGTGAGGTACAATGAGCAGTTCTTC.

This rearrangement joins TRBV5-1 to TRBJ2-6, with 8 bases matching TRBD1. The CDR3 has 15 amino acids. V lost 4 bases and J lost 5; bases outside the gene matches: 5. In germline, CDR1 is SGHRS, CDR2 YFSETQ. CDR3 bases: TGCGCCAGCAGCCCAGACAGGGGCTGGGCCAACGTCCTGACTTTC. Translated: CASSPDRGWANVLTF.

The chain links TRBV5-4 to TRBJ2-1; D remains unclear. The CDR3 extends over 13 amino acids. Germline lookup yields CDR1 SGHNT and CDR2 YYREEE (reference sequence). The V end was cut by 0 bases, the J end by 5 bases, with 6 bases between. The CDR3 sequence: CASSLDPDNEQFF. CDR3 in DNA: TGTGCCAGCAGCTTGGACCCGGACAATGAGCAGTTCTTC. The full variable domain, in which reference TRBV5-4 and TRBJ2-1 provide the parts outside the CDR3, is ETGVTQSPTHLIKTRGQQVTLRCSSQSGHNTVSWYQQALGQGPQFIFQYYREEENGRGNFPPRFSGLQFPNYSSELNVNALELDDSALYLCASSLDPDNEQFFGPGTRLTVL.

The chain links TRBV4-2 to TRBJ1-5; D possibly corresponds to TRBD1 (6 bases). V was trimmed by 3 bases and J by 7 bases, leaving 19 bases between them. The germline V gene has CDR1 LGHNA and CDR2 YNFKEQ. This CDR3 has 16 residues. CDR3 nucleotide sequence: TGTGCCAGCAGCCAGGAAGACAGGACCCTGGGGCAGCCCCAGCATTTT. Protein product: CASSQEDRTLGQPQHF.

V and J are TRBV7-6 and TRBJ2-7; 7 bases are shared with TRBD2. J gave up 2 bases and V 1 base, and 2 bases lay outside the gene matches. From germline, CDR1 is SGHVS and CDR2 FNYEAQ. The CDR3 has 14 amino acids. CDR3 loop: CASSLGEGPYEQYF. CDR3 DNA sequence: TGTGCCAGCAGCTTAGGGGAGGGGCCCTACGAGCAGTACTTC.

The chain couples TRBV7-2 to TRBJ2-1; 14 bases agree with TRBD2. J gave up 8 bases and V 5 bases, and 2 bases lay outside the gene matches. CDR3 length: 14 amino acids. Germline V lookup: CDR1 SGHTA, CDR2 FQGNSA. The CDR3 sequence is CASSPGLAGDEQFF. DNA for the CDR3: TGTGCCAGCAGCCCGGGACTAGCGGGAGATGAGCAGTTCTTC.

The genes are TRBV5-1 and TRBJ2-3; TRBD1 aligns across 7 bases. The CDR3 has 12 residues. CDR1 is SGHRS, CDR2 YFSETQ, per germline. The J segment lost 14 bases and the V segment lost 1 base, leaving 7 bases of the junction unmatched. CDR3 amino acids: CASSLLGQNPYF. CDR3 bases: TGCGCCAGCAGCTTGTTGGGACAGAACCCGTATTTT.

This clone has just a few counts. The chain couples TRBV9 to TRBJ1-5; D remains unclear. Germline lookup yields CDR1 SGDLS and CDR2 YYNGEE. The CDR3 has 16 amino acids. Between the trimmed V and J ends, which lost 3 bases and 0 bases, there was a span of 13 bases. DNA for the CDR3: TGTGCCAGCAGCGACGGGTCAGTACATAGCAATCAGCCCCAGCATTTT. Translating gives CASSDGSVHSNQPQHF. Looking up the rest from reference TRBV9 and TRBJ1-5 gives the full variable domain: DSGVTQTPKHLITATGQRVTLRCSPRSGDLSVYWYQQSLDQGLQFLIQYYNGEERAKGNILERFSAQQFPDLHSELNLSSLELGDSALYFCASSDGSVHSNQPQHFGDGTRLSIL.